The next 7 T cell receptor beta chains were all read from a single sample in a study of shared clonotypes between healthy human individuals. Measured with immunoSEQ multiplex PCR; TCRdb has only the in-frame clones, and not every one. Of roughly 450,000 clones listed, around 79% are singletons. The sample was PBMCs. The receptors stem from a woman aged 40 to 50 in good health. Some clones in this sample may be carry-over from other donors' samples.

A word on this clone: Other DNA sequences in this sample translate to the same CDR3. The rearrangement uses TRBV19 and TRBJ1-1, with 7 bases matching TRBD1. This CDR3 spans 15 amino acids. Trimming took 5 bases from V and 1 from J; bases not matched to a gene: 7. Germline loops: CDR1 LNHDA, CDR2 SQIVND (reference sequence). The CDR3 DNA follows: TGTGCCAGTAGTCGAGGGGGCCAGTCGAACACTGAAGCTTTCTTT. It is translated as CASSRGGQSNTEAFF.

The J gene is TRBJ1-1, the V gene TRBV4-2, with D possibly TRBD1 on 6 matching bases. The CDR3 is made up of 16 amino acids. Germline CDR1 is LGHNA and CDR2 is YNFKEQ. V lost 5 bases, J lost 3 bases, and 19 bases lay in between. The CDR3 protein is CASSSSTGGAYTEAFF. As DNA, the CDR3 is TGTGCCAGCAGCTCCTCAACCGGGGGCGCTTACACTGAAGCTTTCTTT.

The J gene is TRBJ2-2, the V gene TRBV9, with a tentative D call TRBD1 (7 bases). Per the germline V gene, CDR1 is SGDLS and CDR2 is YYNGEE. This CDR3 has 19 residues. V gave up 0 bases and J gave up 4 bases, with 22 bases separating them. CDR3 in amino acids: CASSVVGGTESMGTGELFF. The CDR3 nucleotides read TGTGCCAGCAGCGTAGTAGGGGGGACAGAATCGATGGGCACCGGGGAGCTGTTTTTT.

This clone was counted ten times or more. The CDR3 protein is CASIGRSLGGVDTQYF. The CDR3 region has the DNA TGCGCCAGCATCGGGCGGTCTCTCGGGGGGGTTGACACCCAGTACTTC. This rearrangement joins TRBV10-1 to TRBJ2-5; 8 bases are shared with TRBD2. Germline V gives CDR1 WNHNN, CDR2 SYGVQD (reference sequence). This CDR3 has 16 amino acids. With 7 bases clipped from V and 8 bases from J, the junction kept 18 bases outside the gene matches.

The V and J genes are TRBV9 and TRBJ2-1; 13 bases match TRBD2. V was pared by 2 bases and J by 9 bases, with 5 bases of the junction left unmatched. The V gene's germline CDR1 is SGDLS and CDR2 YYNGEE. CDR3 length equals 15 residues. In nucleotides, the CDR3 is TGTGCCAGCAGCGTCGGGACTAGCGGGACGAGTGAGCAGTTCTTC. This gives the protein CASSVGTSGTSEQFF.

The gene calls are TRBV27 and TRBJ2-2; D is unresolved. The germline gives CDR1 MNHEY, CDR2 SMNVEV (reference sequence). V was trimmed by 3 bases and J by 7 bases, leaving 12 bases between them. The CDR3 spans 14 residues. Here the CDR3 reads CASSFPPLGGELFF. CDR3 nucleotide sequence: TGTGCCAGCAGTTTCCCCCCCCTCGGCGGGGAGCTGTTTTTT.

This chain links TRBV9 with TRBJ1-2; D ambiguous. This CDR3 has 13 residues. CDR1 is SGDLS and CDR2 is YYNGEE in the germline V gene. The V end was cut by 7 bases, the J end by 3 bases, with 13 bases between. In DNA form, the CDR3 reads TGTGCCAGCTCCAGGTTACGAGACTATGGCTACACCTTC. It codes for CASSRLRDYGYTF.